This T cell receptor (beta chain) was profiled in a study of shared clonotypes between healthy human individuals. For this clone: Its antigen is unknown.

V was pared by 6 bases and J by 0 bases, with 12 bases between. The CDR3 covers 14 residues. CDR1 and CDR2 (germline): MNHNS, SASEGT. Whole-study findings and limits: Generation probabilities were higher for clonotypes shared across all four sorted-subset donors than for unshared ones. Rarefaction showed sorted-subset sequencing was incomplete despite large depth.

Naive-designated CD8 cells lacked CD45RO, were positively enriched for CCR7, and omitted terminally differentiated effector memory CD45RA+ cells. As originally analysed: With immunoSEQ giving junction-only sequences and no quality scores, filtering differed. Sequencing used immunoSEQ multiplex PCR; TCRdb keeps in-frame clones, though not all of them. V, J and clone size were drawn from that table, and D and trimming were deduced from the DNA. The sample carries roughly 2.1 million clones, roughly 91% recorded once. This receptor was obtained from a young man in good health. Some clones in this sample may be carry-over from other donors' samples. The rearrangement links TRBV6-1 to TRBJ2-7; D remains unclear. Sample: naive CD8+ T cells from PBMCs. CDR3 DNA: TGTGCCAGCAGCTCCGGGCGGAGCTCCTACGAGCAGTACTTC. This sequence encodes CASSSGRSSYEQYF.